This T cell receptor (beta chain) is drawn from a study of cytomegalovirus exposure and HLA in healthy donors. Germline V gene lookup returns CDR1 SGHAT and CDR2 FQNNGV. This CDR3 is built from 15 residues. V lost 3 bases, J lost 0 bases, and 12 bases lay in between. Primers for the PCR totalled 60 Vbeta and 13 Jbeta. The method was immunoSEQ multiplex PCR; TCRdb's version includes in-frame clones alone and lacks a portion of them. The top ten clones hold 1% to 1.5% of a sample with 110,000 to 150,000 clones, about three quarters of them seen once. To note about this clone: The antigen is undetermined.

Study-level results: With later analysis, a missense DCLRE1C variant became linked to TCR beta V- and J-gene trimming.

The genes are TRBV11-2 and TRBJ2-7, with a tentative D call TRBD2 (6 bases). The sequence came from a male donor in good health and CMV-seropositive. Sequenced: PBMCs. The CDR3 sequence: CASSFAGGGSYEQYF. DNA of the CDR3: TGTGCCAGCAGCTTTGCCGGGGGAGGCTCCTACGAGCAGTACTTC. The full variable domain, in which reference TRBV11-2 and TRBJ2-7 provide the parts outside the CDR3, is EAGVAQSPRYKIIEKRQSVAFWCNPISGHATLYWYQQILGQGPKLLIQFQNNGVVDDSQLPKDRFSAERLKGVDSTLKIQPAKLEDSAVYLCASSFAGGGSYEQYFGPGTRLTVT.